These 11 T cell receptor beta chains came from one sample sequenced in a study of blood T cell repertoires in COVID-19. Sequenced by immunoSEQ multiplex PCR; TCRdb stores in-frame clones only, minus some. The profile covers 20,000 to 30,000 clones, with 82% appearing a single time and roughly 8.9% taken by the ten largest. The source material was peripheral blood. Receptors originate from a human donor in a cohort sampled during active COVID-19.

The V and J genes are TRBV9 and TRBJ2-5, with D possibly matching TRBD1 (6 bases). CDR1 and CDR2 (germline): SGDLS, YYNGEE. The length of the CDR3 is 14 residues. V dropped 0 bases and J dropped 3 bases, with 9 bases sitting between them. Written as DNA, the CDR3 is TGTGCCAGCAGCGTAGCCGCAGGGGAAGAGACCCAGTACTTC. Translation gives CASSVAAGEETQYF.

The chain combines TRBV5-6 with TRBJ2-5; 8 bases align to TRBD2. Germline CDR1 reads SGHDT; CDR2 reads YYEEEE. CDR3 length equals 17 residues. Losses at the gene ends were 4 bases for V and 5 bases for J; bases not matched to a gene: 16. In DNA form, the CDR3 reads TGTGCCAGCAGCGTGACCCCCGGGCGGGGGGCCGGGGAGACCCAGTACTTC. It encodes CASSVTPGRGAGETQYF.

The J gene is TRBJ1-1, the V gene TRBV24-1; perhaps TRBD1 as D (5 bases). CDR3 length: 15 amino acids. Germline V CDR1 and CDR2: KGHDR, SFDVKD. The V end was cut by 3 bases, the J end by 5 bases, with 15 bases between. The CDR3 nucleotides are TGTGCCACCAGTGATGGCCGGAGGGGAGGGACTGAAGCTTTCTTT. This encodes CATSDGRRGGTEAFF.

The chain combines TRBV6-5 with TRBJ1-5; 10 bases fit TRBD1. Germline-derived CDR1 and CDR2 are MNHEY and SVGAGI. The CDR3 covers 15 residues. V was clipped by 5 bases and J by 1 base; unmatched bases: 2. In nucleotides, the CDR3 is TGTGCCAGCAGTCGGGACAGGGGAAGCAATCAGCCCCAGCATTTT. This encodes CASSRDRGSNQPQHF.

This chain connects TRBV7-8 to TRBJ1-5; 9 bases fit TRBD1. Unmatched junction bases numbered 18, after V lost 5 bases and J lost 1 base. Per germline, CDR1 SGHVS and CDR2 FQNEAQ. This CDR3 is 20 amino acids long. The CDR3, as DNA: TGTGCCAGCAGCGGGACCCCGGGACAGGGAAGAGGACAGAGCAATCAGCCCCAGCATTTT. Protein product: CASSGTPGQGRGQSNQPQHF. The whole variable domain, filled in from reference TRBV7-8 and TRBJ1-5, reads GAGVSQSPRYKVAKRGQDVALRCDPISGHVSLFWYQQALGQGPEFLTYFQNEAQLDKSGLPSDRFFAERPEGSVSTLKIQRTQQEDSAVYLCASSGTPGQGRGQSNQPQHFGDGTRLSIL.

The genes are TRBV19 and TRBJ1-5; 7 bases map to TRBD1. Germline trimming cut 6 bases from V and 6 bases from J; bases unmatched to any gene: 8. Germline V gene lookup returns CDR1 LNHDA and CDR2 SQIVND (reference sequence). This CDR3 comprises 14 residues. CDR3 sequence: CASSMTGSGQPQHF. CDR3 in DNA: TGTGCCAGTAGCATGACAGGGTCGGGTCAGCCCCAGCATTTT.

This chain uses TRBV6-2 or TRBV6-3 with TRBJ2-7; TRBD2 agrees at 11 bases. Germline CDR1 is MNHEY and CDR2 is SVGEGT. The CDR3 spans 15 residues. V was pared by 6 bases and J by 1 base, with 5 bases of the junction left unmatched. CDR3 sequence: CASSWTSGRSYEQYF. Here the CDR3 DNA reads TGTGCCAGCAGCTGGACTAGCGGGCGATCCTACGAGCAGTACTTC.

This rearrangement joins TRBV19 to TRBJ1-1; D gene ambiguous. From germline, CDR1 is LNHDA and CDR2 SQIVND (reference sequence). This CDR3 is 16 amino acids long. V lost 3 bases and J 0 bases, leaving 14 bases between the germline ends. DNA for the CDR3: TGTGCCAGTAGTATGGAGGGCCGCCTAATGAACACTGAAGCTTTCTTT. Protein product: CASSMEGRLMNTEAFF.

About this clone: Other DNA sequences in the same sample also yield this CDR3. This sequence joins TRBV24-1 and TRBJ2-2; TRBD1 agrees at 8 bases. After removal of 5 bases from V and 5 bases from J, the junction contained 6 bases not matched to a gene. There are 15 residues in the CDR3. Germline V gene lookup returns CDR1 KGHDR and CDR2 SFDVKD. The CDR3 DNA reads as TGTGCCACCAGTGGCCGGACAGGGAATACCGGGGAGCTGTTTTTT. Translated, it gives CATSGRTGNTGELFF.

The V gene is TRBV11-2, the J gene TRBJ2-5, with D uncertain. Looked up from germline, CDR1 is SGHAT and CDR2 is FQNNGV. CDR3 length: 13 residues. The V gene lost 3 bases and the J gene lost 2 bases, with 7 bases spanning the gap. CDR3 sequence: CASSLGSQETQYF. The CDR3 region has the DNA TGTGCCAGCAGCTTGGGCAGTCAAGAGACCCAGTACTTC.

CDR3 nucleotide sequence: TGTGCCAGCAGGGACAGATCGAATTCACCCCTCCACTTT. This sequence encodes CASRDRSNSPLHF. The chain links TRBV2 to TRBJ1-6; tentatively, D is TRBD1 (6 bases). The CDR3 totals 13 residues. Trimming removed 6 bases from V and 7 bases from J, with 10 bases in between. Germline V CDR1 and CDR2: SNHLY, FYNNEI.